The following is a TCR beta chain sequence with its context. This entry is derived from a study of blood T cell repertoires in COVID-19. As for the study in general: Sites in the United States, Italy and Spain provided acute and convalescent COVID-19 samples. From T cells, B-cell-depleted T cells, or PBMCs came the material, which was cDNA or gDNA.

Trimming shortened V by 5 bases and J by 0 bases, and 8 bases separated the two germline ends. The CDR3 contains 15 residues. The germline gives CDR1 MDHEN, CDR2 SYDVKM. Per the original data handling: By means of reference gene primer amplification, nucleated cell counts were estimated. The protocol was immunoSEQ multiplex PCR, while the TCRdb copy is restricted to in-frame clones and leaves out a portion. V and J calls and clone size are copied from that table; D and trimming were computed from the DNA. The data show about 99,000 clones, over 65% seen once. The TCR originated in a human donor in a cohort sampled during active COVID-19. Sequencing used peripheral blood. The chain joins TRBV28 to TRBJ1-6, with D hard to call. The CDR3 DNA reads TGTGCCAGCAGTCCGGGAAGCTCCTATAATTCACCCCTCCACTTT. Its protein product is CASSPGSSYNSPLHF.